This T cell receptor beta chain was profiled in a study of CD8 T cells in ankylosing spondylitis. Overall study results and limits: For ankylosing spondylitis blood, a TCR beta motif of eight or nine highly homologous variants appeared characteristic.

TCRdb reprocessed the 5' RACE reads via MiXCR and lists one record per CDR3 protein. Here the sample spans roughly 700,000 distinct CDR3 sequences, around 17% being singletons. The CDR3 runs 13 residues. Germline V gene data show CDR1 as DFQATT and CDR2 as SNEGSKA (reference sequence). The V end was cut by 2 bases, the J end by 3 bases, with 9 bases between. This clonotype was observed a few times. Its antigen is unidentified. The origin of this receptor is a male donor with ankylosing spondylitis. This sequence joins TRBV20-1 and TRBJ2-3; D unresolved. The source material was blood, either unsorted or a sorted T cell fraction (not recorded which). CDR3 in DNA: TGCAGTGCTAGACCAGGTGAAACAGATACGCAGTATTTT. It yields the protein CSARPGETDTQYF.